Below are 30 T cell receptor beta chains sequenced from a single sample in a study of blood T cell repertoires in COVID-19. Some clones are missing from TCRdb's copy, which holds only in-frame ones; the method was immunoSEQ multiplex PCR. The data hold about 42,000 clones, with around 88% observed a single time. Specimen: peripheral blood. These receptors came from a human donor in a cohort sampled during active COVID-19.

This chain links TRBV5-1 with TRBJ2-5, with 11 bases fitting TRBD2. The CDR3 runs 15 residues. After removal of 4 bases from V and 5 bases from J, the junction contained 7 bases not matched to a gene. The germline V gene has CDR1 SGHRS and CDR2 YFSETQ. Here the CDR3 DNA reads TGCGCCAGCAGCCCTAGACTAGCGGGGTTGGAGACCCAGTACTTC. Protein: CASSPRLAGLETQYF. Full variable domain (outside the CDR3, taken from reference TRBV5-1 and TRBJ2-5): KAGVTQTPRYLIKTRGQQVTLSCSPISGHRSVSWYQQTPGQGLQFLFEYFSETQRNKGNFPGRFSGRQFSNSRSEMNVSTLELGDSALYLCASSPRLAGLETQYFGPGTRLLVL.

The rearrangement links TRBV5-5 to TRBJ2-3; 11 nucleotides line up with TRBD2. Trimming removed 7 bases from V and 2 bases from J; junction bases left unmatched: 3. The CDR3 extends over 14 amino acids. The V gene's germline CDR1 is SGHKS and CDR2 YYEKEE (reference sequence). The chain's CDR3 is CASGTSGFTDTQYF. The DNA for the CDR3 is TGTGCCAGCGGGACTAGCGGTTTCACAGATACGCAGTATTTT.

V and J are TRBV28 and TRBJ2-7; 9 bases fit TRBD1. The CDR3 sequence is 15 residues long. CDR1 and CDR2 from the germline V gene are MDHEN and SYDVKM. The J segment lost 5 bases and the V segment lost 4 bases, leaving 9 bases of the junction unmatched. CDR3 sequence reads: CASSSGTGPKDEQYF. CDR3 nucleotide sequence: TGTGCCAGCAGTTCAGGGACAGGGCCTAAGGACGAGCAGTACTTC.

The CDR3 sequence: CASSYSGPSKQYF. The CDR3 region has the DNA TGTGCCAGCAGTTACTCGGGCCCCTCCAAGCAGTACTTC. The V and J genes are TRBV6-5 and TRBJ2-7; D gene unclear. Trimming removed 0 bases at V and 8 bases at J, with 11 bases between. The CDR3 extends over 13 amino acids. Germline V gene lookup returns CDR1 MNHEY and CDR2 SVGAGI.

The V call is TRBV3-1 (or the pseudogene TRBV3-2), the J call TRBJ1-1; D is unclear. With 4 bases removed from V and 5 bases from J, the gap between germline ends came to 14 bases. This CDR3 is 14 amino acids long. CDR1 is LGHDT, CDR2 YNNKEL, per germline (reference sequence). CDR3: CASSPALEVTEAFF. The CDR3 DNA sequence: TGTGCCAGCAGCCCGGCGCTCGAGGTGACTGAAGCTTTCTTT.

V usage is TRBV7-2 and J usage is TRBJ1-6; possible D gene TRBD1, 5 bases. V lost 4 bases to trimming and J lost 10 bases, with 14 bases between them. Germline-derived CDR1 and CDR2 are SGHTA and FQGNSA. This CDR3 has 14 residues. The CDR3 here is CASSWGGIESPLHF. In nucleotides, the CDR3 is TGTGCCAGCAGCTGGGGCGGTATTGAATCACCCCTCCACTTT.

This clone was found a few times. The rearrangement uses TRBV11-2 and TRBJ2-7, with 10 nucleotides matching TRBD2. CDR3 length equals 16 residues. The germline V gene encodes CDR1 SGHAT and CDR2 FQNNGV. The V segment lost 4 bases and the J segment 3 bases; nucleotides outside the gene matches: 9. CDR3 nucleotide sequence: TGTGCCAGCAGCTCCGATCTAGCGGGGGCATACTACGAGCAGTACTTC. The encoded protein is CASSSDLAGAYYEQYF. The entire variable domain, with the rest obtained from reference TRBV11-2 and TRBJ2-7, is as follows: EAGVAQSPRYKIIEKRQSVAFWCNPISGHATLYWYQQILGQGPKLLIQFQNNGVVDDSQLPKDRFSAERLKGVDSTLKIQPAKLEDSAVYLCASSSDLAGAYYEQYFGPGTRLTVT.

The chain links TRBV25-1 to TRBJ2-7; 7 nucleotides line up with TRBD1. The ends lost 8 bases at V and 7 bases at J; junction bases unmatched: 17. This CDR3 is 15 amino acids long. CDR1 and CDR2 (germline): MGHDK, SYGVNS. The chain's CDR3 is CASGRTGSTPIEQYF. CDR3 DNA sequence: TGTGCCAGCGGTCGGACAGGTAGTACCCCAATAGAGCAGTACTTC.

This clone was seen a few times. The rearrangement uses TRBV10-3 and TRBJ2-5; 13 bases align to TRBD2. The ends lost 2 bases at V and 9 bases at J; junction bases unmatched: 12. The V gene's germline CDR1 is ENHRY and CDR2 SYGVKD. This CDR3 has 17 amino acids. CDR3 coding DNA: TGTGCCATCAGTGAGCCCCACACCGGGACTAGCGGGGTGGCCCAGTACTTC. Residues: CAISEPHTGTSGVAQYF.

The chain employs TRBV2 and TRBJ2-1; TRBD2 aligns across 7 bases. This CDR3 region has 15 residues. V was clipped by 2 bases and J by 3 bases; unmatched bases: 4. The V gene's germline CDR1 is SNHLY and CDR2 FYNNEI. The CDR3 protein is CASSEQGGVYNEQFF. CDR3 bases: TGTGCCAGCAGTGAACAGGGAGGGGTCTACAATGAGCAGTTCTTC. Full variable domain (outside the CDR3, taken from reference TRBV2 and TRBJ2-1): EPEVTQTPSHQVTQMGQEVILRCVPISNHLYFYWYRQILGQKVEFLVSFYNNEISEKSEIFDDQFSVERPDGSNFTLKIRSTKLEDSAMYFCASSEQGGVYNEQFFGPGTRLTVL.

The chain links TRBV2 to TRBJ2-1; TRBD2 matches at 9 bases. CDR1 and CDR2 (germline): SNHLY, FYNNEI. Losses at the gene ends were 7 bases for V and 9 bases for J; bases not matched to a gene: 4. This CDR3 is built from 12 residues. Here the CDR3 reads CASNGGGGEQFF. The CDR3 DNA follows: TGTGCCAGCAATGGCGGGGGGGGTGAGCAGTTCTTC.

The chain links TRBV2 to TRBJ1-4; possible D gene TRBD1, 5 bases. CDR1 is SNHLY and CDR2 is FYNNEI in the germline V gene. The CDR3 runs 15 residues. The V and J ends lost 0 bases and 5 bases respectively, with 10 bases between them. CDR3 bases: TGTGCCAGCAGTGAAGCGGGGCAGATAAATGAAAAACTGTTTTTT. Its protein product is CASSEAGQINEKLFF.

The rearrangement links TRBV7-2 to TRBJ2-5, with TRBD1 matching 9 bases. The germline V gene has CDR1 SGHTA and CDR2 FQGNSA. The V segment lost 4 bases and the J segment 5 bases; nucleotides outside the gene matches: 8. The CDR3 has 15 amino acids. This CDR3 is CASSSPGQGGETQYF. The CDR3 DNA reads TGTGCCAGCAGCTCACCGGGACAGGGAGGGGAGACCCAGTACTTC.

V and J are TRBV2 and TRBJ2-5, with 8 bases identical to TRBD2. The CDR3 is made up of 14 amino acids. Germline CDR1 reads SNHLY; CDR2 reads FYNNEI. Trimming cost V 4 bases and J 9 bases; bases outside gene matches: 10. For the CDR3, the DNA is TGTGCCAGCAGTGTTGAGACTAGCGTTAGTGCCCAGTACTTC. Protein sequence: CASSVETSVSAQYF.

The genes are TRBV5-4 and TRBJ2-7; 9 bases map to TRBD1. The length of the CDR3 is 15 residues. Germline CDR1 is SGHNT and CDR2 is YYREEE (reference sequence). J lost 6 bases, V lost 4 bases, and 11 bases had no gene match. The CDR3 spells CASSDAGTGNLEQYF. In DNA, the CDR3 is TGTGCCAGCAGCGATGCCGGGACAGGGAATCTCGAGCAGTACTTC.

The V call is TRBV6-1, the J call TRBJ2-1, with D maybe TRBD1 (5 bases). Germline-derived CDR1 and CDR2 are MNHNS and SASEGT. V was trimmed by 1 base and J by 4 bases, leaving 8 bases between them. This CDR3 is 14 amino acids long. CDR3 loop: CASSEGGRYNEQFF. CDR3 nucleotides: TGTGCCAGCAGTGAAGGGGGCCGGTACAATGAGCAGTTCTTC.

The gene calls are TRBV5-8 and TRBJ2-7; no reliable D call. The germline V gene encodes CDR1 SGHTS and CDR2 YDEGEE. Trimming removed 1 base at V and 2 bases at J, with 7 bases between. There are 13 residues in the CDR3. The CDR3 protein is CASSLLQPYEQYF. The DNA of the CDR3 is TGTGCCAGCAGCTTGTTACAGCCCTACGAGCAGTACTTC.

The chain couples TRBV5-1 to TRBJ2-3; 8 positions match TRBD2. Germline CDR1 SGHRS, CDR2 YFSETQ. CDR3 size: 14 residues. V trimming: 6 bases; J trimming: 1 base; junction bases outside the gene matches: 4. CDR3 protein: CASKPGLGTDTQYF. The CDR3 DNA sequence: TGCGCCAGCAAACCGGGACTAGGCACAGATACGCAGTATTTT.

The rearrangement uses TRBV28 and TRBJ2-7, with D possibly matching TRBD2 (5 bases). Germline CDR1 reads MDHEN; CDR2 reads SYDVKM. Trimming shortened V by 1 base and J by 6 bases, and 10 bases separated the two germline ends. The CDR3 length is 13 residues. The CDR3 bases are TGTGCCAGCAGTTTATCGGGGATCAGCGAGCAGTACTTC. Translation gives CASSLSGISEQYF.

The rearrangement uses TRBV28 and TRBJ2-1; D is uncertain. There are 14 residues in the CDR3. Germline CDR1 is MDHEN and CDR2 is SYDVKM. V lost 2 bases, J lost 2 bases, and 7 bases lay in between. The CDR3 DNA follows: TGTGCCAGCAGTTTAGAGGCGACCTACAATGAGCAGTTCTTC. Protein product: CASSLEATYNEQFF.

This clone is a singleton in its sample. This rearrangement joins TRBV6-5 to TRBJ2-2; 9 nucleotides line up with TRBD1. In germline, CDR1 is MNHEY, CDR2 SVGAGI. V was clipped by 6 bases and J by 6 bases; unmatched bases: 5. The CDR3 runs to 14 residues. CDR3 sequence (DNA): TGTGCCAGCAGACGACGGACAGGGGCCGGGGAGCTGTTTTTT. Protein sequence: CASRRRTGAGELFF.

This clone has just one count. The chain carries TRBV6-1 and TRBJ1-2, with TRBD1 matching over 10 bases. Germline values: CDR1 MNHNS, CDR2 SASEGT. The ends lost 2 bases at V and 8 bases at J; junction bases unmatched: 8. The CDR3 spans 15 residues. CDR3 amino acids: CASSETLGQGKGYTF. The DNA of the CDR3 is TGTGCCAGCAGTGAAACTCTGGGACAGGGGAAGGGCTACACCTTC.

J is TRBJ2-1 and V is TRBV7-9; 7 bases agree with TRBD1. Germline CDR1 and CDR2: SEHNR and FQNEAQ (reference sequence). This CDR3 is built from 15 residues. The ends lost 0 bases at V and 4 bases at J; junction bases unmatched: 3. In nucleotides, the CDR3 is TGTGCCAGCAGCTTAGCACCGGGACAGTACAATGAGCAGTTCTTC. It is translated as CASSLAPGQYNEQFF.

This chain connects TRBV3-1 (or the pseudogene TRBV3-2) to TRBJ1-1, with unresolved D. The germline V gene has CDR1 LGHDT and CDR2 YNNKEL (reference sequence). Trimming left V 4 bases short and J 3 bases short, with 15 bases between. The CDR3 is 15 amino acids. CDR3 nucleotides: TGTGCCAGCAGCCTTTACGGAGGGAGGGACACTGAAGCTTTCTTT. Amino acids: CASSLYGGRDTEAFF.

This chain joins TRBV7-2 and TRBJ2-1; 10 nucleotides agree with TRBD2. The J segment lost 6 bases and the V segment lost 5 bases, leaving 7 bases of the junction unmatched. The germline gives CDR1 SGHTA, CDR2 FQGNSA. There are 15 residues in the CDR3. The CDR3 loop reads CASSPGLAESNEQFF. The CDR3 DNA reads as TGTGCCAGCAGCCCCGGACTAGCGGAAAGCAATGAGCAGTTCTTC. The whole variable domain, remainder taken from reference TRBV7-2 and TRBJ2-1, is GAGVSQSPSNKVTEKGKDVELRCDPISGHTALYWYRQSLGQGLEFLIYFQGNSAPDKSGLPSDRFSAERTGGSVSTLTIQRTQQEDSAVYLCASSPGLAESNEQFFGPGTRLTVL.

J is TRBJ1-2 and V is TRBV11-2, with 10 bases matching TRBD1. This CDR3 region has 15 residues. Unmatched junction bases numbered 5, after V lost 4 bases and J lost 3 bases. The germline gives CDR1 SGHAT, CDR2 FQNNGV. The DNA of the CDR3 is TGTGCCAGCAGCTCGACAGGGGGCGCCTACTATGGCTACACCTTC. This encodes CASSSTGGAYYGYTF.

This clone was seen a handful of times. Other DNA sequences from this sample encode an identical CDR3 as well. The chain carries TRBV27 and TRBJ2-1, with TRBD1 identical over 7 bases. Germline assignment: CDR1 MNHEY and CDR2 SMNVEV (reference sequence). This CDR3 has 14 amino acids. With 5 bases clipped from V and 0 bases from J, the junction kept 1 base outside the gene matches. The chain's CDR3 is CASSRQGSYNEQFF. As DNA, the CDR3 is TGTGCCAGCAGTCGACAGGGCTCCTACAATGAGCAGTTCTTC.

The V and J genes are TRBV4-1 and TRBJ1-5; TRBD1 is a possible D gene (5 bases). CDR3 length: 16 residues. The germline gives CDR1 MGHRA, CDR2 YSYEKL. With 3 bases removed from V and 4 bases from J, the gap between germline ends came to 16 bases. CDR3 in amino acids: CASSHPVGQGNQPQHF. Here the CDR3 DNA reads TGCGCCAGCAGCCACCCAGTGGGGCAGGGAAATCAGCCCCAGCATTTT.

The rearrangement joins TRBV7-9 to TRBJ2-5; 8 bases match TRBD1. The CDR3 runs to 16 residues. Trimming cost V 5 bases and J 4 bases; bases outside gene matches: 12. Looked up from germline, CDR1 is SEHNR and CDR2 is FQNEAQ (reference sequence). The CDR3 region has the DNA TGTGCCAGCAGCCCCAGGACAGGGAGTTTTAGAGAGACCCAGTACTTC. Residues: CASSPRTGSFRETQYF.

The chain uses TRBV5-4 and TRBJ2-1, with 8 bases identical to TRBD2. Germline V gene lookup returns CDR1 SGHNT and CDR2 YYREEE (reference sequence). The CDR3 loop spans 15 amino acids. After removal of 3 bases from V and 4 bases from J, the junction contained 6 bases not matched to a gene. The CDR3 DNA is TGTGCCAGCAGCTCCGGACTAGCAGTGTACAATGAGCAGTTCTTC. This translates into CASSSGLAVYNEQFF.